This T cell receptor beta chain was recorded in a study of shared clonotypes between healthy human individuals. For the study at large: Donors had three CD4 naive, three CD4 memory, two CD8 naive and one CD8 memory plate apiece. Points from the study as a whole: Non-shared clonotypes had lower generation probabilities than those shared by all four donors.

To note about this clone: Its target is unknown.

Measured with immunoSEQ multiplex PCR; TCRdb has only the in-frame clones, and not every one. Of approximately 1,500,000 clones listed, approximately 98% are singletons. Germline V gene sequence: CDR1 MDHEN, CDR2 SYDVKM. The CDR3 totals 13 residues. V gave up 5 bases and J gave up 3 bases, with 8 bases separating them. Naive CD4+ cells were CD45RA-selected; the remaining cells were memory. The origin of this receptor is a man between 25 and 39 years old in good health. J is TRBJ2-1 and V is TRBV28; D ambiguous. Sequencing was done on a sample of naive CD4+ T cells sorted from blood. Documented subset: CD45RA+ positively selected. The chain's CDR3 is CASSQKRYNEQFF. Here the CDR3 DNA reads TGTGCCAGCAGTCAAAAGCGCTACAATGAGCAGTTCTTC.